This section outlines one TCR beta chain sequence together with its context. Its antigen is unidentified. The ends were cut back, 4 bases at V and 3 bases at J, with 12 bases in the middle. Germline CDR1 reads MDHEN; CDR2 reads SYDVKM. This CDR3 has 14 residues. With 60 Vbeta and 13 Jbeta primers, the PCR was carried out. The method was immunoSEQ multiplex PCR; TCRdb's version includes in-frame clones alone and lacks a portion of them. This sample yields about 210,000 clones, of which around 90% are seen a single time; 0.9% to 1.2% belongs to the top ten. These data come from a study of cytomegalovirus exposure and HLA in healthy donors. The study's findings and limits: More than 15,000 TCR beta sequences were associated with HLA alleles at 0.05 false discovery rate in a later analysis.

This clonotype was obtained from a boy aged 2 to 9 in good health and CMV-seronegative. Sequencing was carried out using PBMCs. The chain couples TRBV28 to TRBJ1-1, with TRBD1 as a possible D gene (5 bases). DNA of the CDR3: TGTGCCAGCAGTTCTTACACAGGTTACACTGAAGCTTTCTTT. It yields the protein CASSSYTGYTEAFF.